Listed here are 29 T cell receptor beta chains from one sample, sequenced in a study of cytomegalovirus exposure and HLA in healthy donors. Sequencing used immunoSEQ multiplex PCR; TCRdb keeps in-frame clones, though not all of them. Counted here are about 130,000 clones, approximately 91% occurring once; the ten biggest clones make up about 1.4%. Sequenced: PBMCs. The receptors were gathered from a man aged 25-45 years in good health and CMV-seronegative.

This clone appeared once. V and J are TRBV18 and TRBJ1-1, with D possibly matching TRBD1 (5 bases). The CDR3 sequence is 14 residues long. V was cut by 6 bases and J by 6 bases, with 17 bases left in between. Germline V gene lookup returns CDR1 KGHSH and CDR2 LQKENI. Here the CDR3 reads CASSPQDGGSEAFF. CDR3 sequence (DNA): TGTGCCAGCTCGCCCCAGGACGGGGGTTCTGAAGCTTTCTTT.

This chain joins TRBV4-2 and TRBJ1-1; tentatively, D is TRBD1 (6 bases). CDR3 length: 14 amino acids. Trimming removed 7 bases from V and 6 bases from J, with 18 bases in between. Germline lookup yields CDR1 LGHNA and CDR2 YNFKEQ. In DNA, the CDR3 is TGTGCCAGCACCGTGGGGGGGGCAAGGTCTGAAGCTTTCTTT. It translates to CASTVGGARSEAFF.

V gene TRBV5-6 combines with J gene TRBJ2-5, with 8 bases fitting TRBD2. The CDR3 extends over 18 amino acids. V shed 2 bases, J shed 4 bases, and the junction held 16 bases outside the gene matches. CDR1 and CDR2 from the germline V gene are SGHDT and YYEEEE. Written as DNA, the CDR3 is TGTGCCAGCAGCTTCAGGTCTAGCGGGTCAAAAAGGGGAGAGACCCAGTACTTC. Translating it yields CASSFRSSGSKRGETQYF.

This rearrangement joins TRBV6-1 to TRBJ2-4; maybe TRBD2 (6 bases). Germline V gene lookup returns CDR1 MNHNS and CDR2 SASEGT. There are 13 residues in the CDR3. V lost 4 bases and J 6 bases, leaving 10 bases between the germline ends. CDR3 residues: CASSGGDLNIQYF. The DNA of the CDR3 is TGTGCCAGCAGTGGGGGGGACTTAAACATTCAGTACTTC.

The chain is built from TRBV18 and TRBJ2-3; D remains unclear. The CDR3 runs to 14 residues. In germline, CDR1 is KGHSH, CDR2 LQKENI. V was clipped by 5 bases and J by 0 bases, with 9 bases between them. This chain's CDR3 is CASSGLTSTDTQYF. CDR3 DNA: TGTGCCAGCTCAGGTTTGACTAGCACAGATACGCAGTATTTT.

This chain joins TRBV27 and TRBJ1-5; weak D call: TRBD1 (5 bases). The V end lost 5 bases, the J end lost 5 bases, and 10 bases lay between the germline ends. Germline V gives CDR1 MNHEY, CDR2 SMNVEV (reference sequence). The CDR3 runs to 13 residues. The CDR3 DNA follows: TGTGCCAGCAGTGGCCAGGGCTATCAGCCCCAGCATTTT. Translation gives CASSGQGYQPQHF.

This rearrangement joins TRBV19 to TRBJ1-2; D possibly corresponds to TRBD1 (5 bases). CDR1 is LNHDA, CDR2 SQIVND, per germline (reference sequence). This CDR3 spans 14 amino acids. Trimming stripped 7 bases from V and 5 bases from J, with 17 bases between. CDR3 sequence reads: CASTPSTGDYGYTF. CDR3 coding DNA: TGTGCCAGTACCCCAAGTACAGGTGATTATGGCTACACCTTC. Complete variable domain (other parts from reference TRBV19 and TRBJ1-2): DGGITQSPKYLFRKEGQNVTLSCEQNLNHDAMYWYRQDPGQGLRLIYYSQIVNDFQKGDIAEGYSVSREKKESFPLTVTSAQKNPTAFYLCASTPSTGDYGYTFGSGTRLTVV.

The chain links TRBV2 to TRBJ1-5; D gene uncertain. V was clipped by 2 bases and J by 5 bases, with 13 bases between them. The CDR3 runs to 15 residues. Germline V lookup: CDR1 SNHLY, CDR2 FYNNEI. The chain's CDR3 is CASSETRPFYQPQHF. In DNA form, the CDR3 reads TGTGCCAGCAGTGAAACGCGGCCTTTTTATCAGCCCCAGCATTTT.

This rearrangement joins TRBV11-2 to TRBJ2-1; no clear D gene. V shed 1 base and J shed 1 base, with 2 bases lying between them. This CDR3 region has 13 residues. In germline, CDR1 is SGHAT, CDR2 FQNNGV. This CDR3 reads CASSLASYNEQFF. The CDR3 nucleotides read TGTGCCAGCAGCTTAGCTTCCTACAATGAGCAGTTCTTC. Full variable domain (remainder filled in from reference TRBV11-2 and TRBJ2-1): EAGVAQSPRYKIIEKRQSVAFWCNPISGHATLYWYQQILGQGPKLLIQFQNNGVVDDSQLPKDRFSAERLKGVDSTLKIQPAKLEDSAVYLCASSLASYNEQFFGPGTRLTVL.

The chain is built from TRBV5-1 and TRBJ2-2, with a tentative D call TRBD1 (6 bases). The germline V gene has CDR1 SGHRS and CDR2 YFSETQ. V was clipped by 4 bases and J by 4 bases, with 8 bases between them. This CDR3 is 13 amino acids long. The CDR3 nucleotides read TGCGCCAGCAGCGCACAGGGCACCGGGGAGCTGTTTTTT. As protein: CASSAQGTGELFF.

The chain combines TRBV7-2 with TRBJ1-3; 7 positions agree with TRBD1. Per the germline V gene, CDR1 is SGHTA and CDR2 is FQGNSA. The CDR3 is made up of 15 amino acids. The junction had 7 bases not matched to a gene; V was cut back by 2 bases and J by 6 bases. This CDR3 reads CASSLSQGQLNTIYF. Here the CDR3 DNA reads TGTGCCAGCAGCTTAAGCCAGGGACAGTTAAACACCATATATTTT.

J is TRBJ2-3 and V is TRBV15, with D unresolved. The CDR3 has 15 residues. The germline V gene encodes CDR1 LNHNV and CDR2 YYDKDF (reference sequence). Trimming took 0 bases from V and 0 from J, leaving 7 bases between them. In nucleotides, the CDR3 is TGTGCCACCAGCAGAGACGGAGCTAGCACAGATACGCAGTATTTT. Translated, it gives CATSRDGASTDTQYF.

The chain links TRBV6-5 to TRBJ2-5, with 10 bases aligning to TRBD2. V was clipped by 7 bases and J by 6 bases; unmatched bases: 8. This CDR3 spans 14 amino acids. Germline assignment: CDR1 MNHEY and CDR2 SVGAGI. The CDR3 is CASIGLAGVKTQYF. As DNA, the CDR3 is TGTGCCAGCATAGGGCTAGCGGGAGTCAAGACCCAGTACTTC.

This clone was observed a single time. The V and J genes are TRBV29-1 and TRBJ1-3; D may be TRBD1 (5 bases). Germline CDR1 and CDR2: SQVTM and ANQGSEA. There are 14 residues in the CDR3. V was pared by 6 bases and J by 0 bases, with 12 bases between. CDR3 protein: CSVDRDHSGNTIYF. The DNA of the CDR3 is TGCAGCGTAGACAGAGACCACTCTGGAAACACCATATATTTT.

This sequence joins TRBV7-9 and TRBJ2-7, with a possible D match to TRBD1 (7 bases). Germline V gives CDR1 SEHNR, CDR2 FQNEAQ (reference sequence). The CDR3 has 12 amino acids. The V gene lost 10 bases and the J gene lost 2 bases, with 12 bases spanning the gap. CDR3 region: CATRDSPYEQYF. The CDR3, as DNA: TGTGCCACGCGGGACAGCCCCTACGAGCAGTACTTC.

This rearrangement joins TRBV18 to TRBJ2-1; 8 bases are shared with TRBD2. CDR3 length: 16 amino acids. The ends lost 3 bases at V and 5 bases at J; junction bases unmatched: 9. CDR1 and CDR2 from the germline V gene are KGHSH and LQKENI. CDR3 loop: CASSPEREIVHNEQFF. CDR3 sequence (DNA): TGTGCCAGCTCACCCGAGCGGGAGATCGTCCACAATGAGCAGTTCTTC. Full variable domain (rest looked up from reference TRBV18 and TRBJ2-1): NAGVMQNPRHLVRRRGQEARLRCSPMKGHSHVYWYRQLPEEGLKFMVYLQKENIIDESGMPKERFSAEFPKEGPSILRIQQVVRGDSAAYFCASSPEREIVHNEQFFGPGTRLTVL.

For this clone: The sample has other DNA sequences that encode this CDR3 too. The chain joins TRBV2 to TRBJ1-5; 8 nucleotides agree with TRBD1. Per germline, CDR1 SNHLY and CDR2 FYNNEI. V was pared by 6 bases and J by 0 bases, with 1 base of the junction left unmatched. The length of the CDR3 is 14 residues. The CDR3 DNA follows: TGTGCCAGCAGGGGGACAGGTAGCAATCAGCCCCAGCATTTT. Encoded protein: CASRGTGSNQPQHF.

The genes are TRBV19 and TRBJ1-5; the D is unclear. The germline gives CDR1 LNHDA, CDR2 SQIVND (reference sequence). There are 15 residues in the CDR3. V was shortened by 5 bases and J by 0 bases, with 11 bases between the two germline ends. The CDR3 region has the DNA TGTGCCAGTAGTCTCCAGGCCTTTAGCAATCAGCCCCAGCATTTT. Protein sequence: CASSLQAFSNQPQHF.

The chain is built from TRBV7-9 and TRBJ2-3; TRBD1 matches at 10 bases. V was clipped by 2 bases and J by 1 base; unmatched bases: 12. Germline values: CDR1 SEHNR, CDR2 FQNEAQ (reference sequence). The CDR3 spans 19 residues. CDR3 DNA: TGTGCCAGCAGCTTAACTTGGGACAGGGGCGAGGTCGGCACAGATACGCAGTATTTT. Amino acids: CASSLTWDRGEVGTDTQYF. Supplemented by reference TRBV7-9 and TRBJ2-3, the full variable domain reads DTGVSQNPRHKITKRGQNVTFRCDPISEHNRLYWYRQTLGQGPEFLTYFQNEAQLEKSRLLSDRFSAERPKGSFSTLEIQRTEQGDSAMYLCASSLTWDRGEVGTDTQYFGPGTRLTVL.

This chain joins TRBV6-7 and TRBJ2-2, with 12 bases that match TRBD2. TRBV6-7 is filed as an ORF, its function uncertain. The CDR3 sequence is 22 residues long. V lost 6 bases, J lost 4 bases, and 24 bases stayed unmatched. The CDR3 sequence: CASRSPRLNMSSGRAATGELFF. The CDR3 nucleotides read TGTGCCAGCAGGTCGCCGCGACTTAATATGTCTAGCGGGAGGGCCGCCACCGGGGAGCTGTTTTTT.

This sequence joins TRBV19 and TRBJ1-4, with D hard to call. The CDR3 loop spans 13 amino acids. The V gene lost 5 bases and the J gene lost 7 bases, with 11 bases spanning the gap. CDR1 is LNHDA, CDR2 SQIVND, per germline (reference sequence). The CDR3 protein is CASSRGGVEKLFF. CDR3 coding DNA: TGTGCCAGTAGTCGGGGTGGGGTTGAAAAACTGTTTTTT.

The rearrangement joins TRBV6-1 to TRBJ2-7, with 8 bases lining up with TRBD1. CDR3 length equals 15 residues. CDR1 and CDR2 from the germline V gene are MNHNS and SASEGT. The trim removed 2 bases at V and 2 bases at J, leaving 5 bases unmatched. The CDR3 region has the DNA TGTGCCAGCAGTGAAAGGGGACAGGTGGCCTACGAGCAGTACTTC. Its protein product is CASSERGQVAYEQYF.

The rearrangement links TRBV5-1 to TRBJ2-6; 7 positions match TRBD2. Germline trimming cut 3 bases from V and 0 bases from J; bases unmatched to any gene: 12. From germline, CDR1 is SGHRS and CDR2 YFSETQ. CDR3 length: 19 amino acids. As DNA, the CDR3 is TGCGCCAGCAGCTCGGACCCGGGACGCGGGAGCTCTGGGGCCAACGTCCTGACTTTC. Its translation: CASSSDPGRGSSGANVLTF.

This chain uses TRBV7-9 with TRBJ1-1; possibly TRBD1 for D (5 bases). This CDR3 has 14 residues. Germline CDR1 and CDR2: SEHNR and FQNEAQ (reference sequence). Trimming left V 0 bases short and J 3 bases short, with 8 bases between. CDR3 protein: CASSLAGADTEAFF. CDR3 DNA sequence: TGTGCCAGCAGCTTAGCTGGGGCGGACACTGAAGCTTTCTTT. The variable domain in full, with the rest retrieved from reference TRBV7-9 and TRBJ1-1, is DTGVSQNPRHKITKRGQNVTFRCDPISEHNRLYWYRQTLGQGPEFLTYFQNEAQLEKSRLLSDRFSAERPKGSFSTLEIQRTEQGDSAMYLCASSLAGADTEAFFGQGTRLTVV.

The chain carries TRBV7-3 and TRBJ1-5; TRBD1 matches 9 bases. The trim removed 2 bases at V and 12 bases at J, leaving 5 bases unmatched. Germline V gene lookup returns CDR1 SGHTA and CDR2 FQGTGA. This CDR3 region has 13 residues. The CDR3 region is CASSLEPGQGQHF. CDR3 sequence (DNA): TGTGCCAGCAGCTTAGAACCGGGACAGGGCCAGCATTTT.

V and J are TRBV19 and TRBJ2-1; 9 nucleotides align to TRBD2. The germline V gene has CDR1 LNHDA and CDR2 SQIVND (reference sequence). Trimming at V came to 5 bases and at J to 4 bases, leaving 3 bases not matched to a gene. The CDR3 has 14 amino acids. The CDR3 nucleotides are TGTGCCAGTAGTTTTCTAGCGGGATACAATGAGCAGTTCTTC. This sequence encodes CASSFLAGYNEQFF.

The chain uses TRBV5-1 and TRBJ2-7, with D possibly matching TRBD1 (6 bases). This CDR3 has 13 residues. Trimming cost V 4 bases and J 4 bases, with 12 bases left between them. Germline-derived CDR1 and CDR2 are SGHRS and YFSETQ. The CDR3 sequence is CASSLGQFYEQYF. The CDR3 region has the DNA TGCGCCAGCAGCCTCGGACAGTTTTACGAGCAGTACTTC.

The genes are TRBV9 and TRBJ2-7; perhaps TRBD1 as D (6 bases). The germline V gene encodes CDR1 SGDLS and CDR2 YYNGEE. The germline V and J ends were trimmed by 0 bases and 0 bases, with 10 bases remaining between them. The CDR3 loop spans 15 amino acids. The CDR3 coding sequence is TGTGCCAGCAGCGTAGAACAGGGTTACTCCTACGAGCAGTACTTC. This encodes CASSVEQGYSYEQYF.

This clone was seen once. This chain joins TRBV6-4 and TRBJ1-6; 10 bases match TRBD1. The V segment lost 2 bases and the J segment 9 bases; nucleotides outside the gene matches: 4. This CDR3 is 15 amino acids long. CDR1 is MRHNA and CDR2 is SNTAGT in the germline V gene. The CDR3 is CASSDGDRGSSPLHF. The DNA of the CDR3 is TGTGCCAGCAGTGACGGGGACAGGGGTAGTTCACCCCTCCACTTT.